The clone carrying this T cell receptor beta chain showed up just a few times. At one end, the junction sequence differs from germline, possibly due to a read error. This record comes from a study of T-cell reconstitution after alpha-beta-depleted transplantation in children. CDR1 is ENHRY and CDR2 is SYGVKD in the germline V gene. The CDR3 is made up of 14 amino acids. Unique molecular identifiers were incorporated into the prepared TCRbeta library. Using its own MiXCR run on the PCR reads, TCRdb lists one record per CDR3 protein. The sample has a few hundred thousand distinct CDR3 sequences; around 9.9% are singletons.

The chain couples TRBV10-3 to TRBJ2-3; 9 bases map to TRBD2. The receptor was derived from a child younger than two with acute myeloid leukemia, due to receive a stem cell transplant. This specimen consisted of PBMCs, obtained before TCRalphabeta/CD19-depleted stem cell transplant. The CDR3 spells CTIRLAGARDTQYF. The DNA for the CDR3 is TGTACCATCAGGTTAGCGGGGGCCCGGGATACGCAGTATTTT.